Listed below are T cell receptor beta chains from one sample, sequenced in a study of molecular identifiers for immune sequencing clone quantification. A single record per CDR3 protein comes from TCRdb applying MiXCR to the PCR reads. The sample lists 85,000 to 95,000 distinct CDR3 sequences; around 20% were seen once. Sequencing was performed on naive CD8+ T cells from blood, with Jurkat cell RNA spiked in. These receptors came from a human donor in good health. Some libraries in this study had Jurkat cell RNA spiked in. CDR3s include the opening cysteine and the closing phenylalanine or tryptophan. D genes are given only for firm matches. Where a row states a size, it is once, few, many or the class of an expanded clone; other rows omit it.

d_gene: TRBD2; abundance: few; v_gene: TRBV11-2; j_gene: TRBJ2-1; CDR3nt: TGTGCCAGCATCCCTAGCGGGGGGCCAAGCTCCTACAATGAGCAGTTCTTC; CDR3aa: CASIPSGGPSSYNEQFF
d_gene: .; abundance: many; v_gene: TRBV7-8; j_gene: TRBJ1-4; CDR3nt: TGTGCCAGCAGCTTTGAGGGTTGGGAAAAACTGTTTTTT; CDR3aa: CASSFEGWEKLFF
d_gene: .; abundance: many; v_gene: TRBV9; j_gene: TRBJ2-3; CDR3nt: TGTGCCAGCAGCGCCCTATTGGGGACAGATACGCAGTATTTT; CDR3aa: CASSALLGTDTQYF
d_gene: .; abundance: many; v_gene: TRBV27; j_gene: TRBJ2-2; CDR3nt: TGTGCCAGCAGTTTTTTTTCTCGAAACACCGGGGAGCTGTTTTTT; CDR3aa: CASSFFSRNTGELFF
d_gene: .; abundance: many; v_gene: TRBV10-3; j_gene: TRBJ1-5; CDR3nt: TGTGCCATCAGTGAGGATAGCAATCAGCCCCAGCATTTT; CDR3aa: CAISEDSNQPQHF
d_gene: .; abundance: many; v_gene: TRBV6-5; j_gene: TRBJ2-4; CDR3nt: TGTGCCAGCAGTTACGGGATCAGTCCACCCAAAAACATTCAGTACTTC; CDR3aa: CASSYGISPPKNIQYF
d_gene: .; abundance: many; v_gene: TRBV28; j_gene: TRBJ2-7; CDR3nt: TGTGCCAGCAGTTTCCCTGGCCAGTCAACTTACGAGCAGTACTTC; CDR3aa: CASSFPGQSTYEQYF
d_gene: TRBD2; abundance: .; v_gene: TRBV4-3; j_gene: TRBJ2-7; CDR3nt: TGCGCCAGCAGCCAAGCTCCCCGGAGCGGGGTCTACGAGCAGTACTTC; CDR3aa: CASSQAPRSGVYEQYF
d_gene: .; abundance: many; v_gene: TRBV2; j_gene: TRBJ2-1; CDR3nt: TGTGCCAGCAGAGCACGACTAGGACTTGAGCAGTTCTTC; CDR3aa: CASRARLGLEQFF
d_gene: .; abundance: many; v_gene: TRBV4-3; j_gene: TRBJ2-3; CDR3nt: TGCGCCAGCAGCCAAGGCGTTCTCACAGATACGCAGTATTTT; CDR3aa: CASSQGVLTDTQYF
d_gene: TRBD1; abundance: many; v_gene: TRBV19; j_gene: TRBJ1-5; CDR3nt: TGTGCCAGTAGGAGAGGACAGGGGGGCCAGCCCCAGCATTTT; CDR3aa: CASRRGQGGQPQHF
d_gene: .; abundance: many; v_gene: TRBV5-1; j_gene: TRBJ1-1; CDR3nt: TGCGCCAGCAGCTTGGGGGGTTTCAGGGTCGCCACTGAAGCTTTCTTT; CDR3aa: CASSLGGFRVATEAFF
d_gene: .; abundance: many; v_gene: TRBV13; j_gene: TRBJ2-2; CDR3nt: TGTGCCAGCAGCCCTTTGGACGGGGAGCTGTTTTTT; CDR3aa: CASSPLDGELFF
d_gene: .; abundance: many; v_gene: TRBV19; j_gene: TRBJ2-3; CDR3nt: TGTGCCAGTAGTACCGGAATCACAACGCAGGCAGATACGCAGTATTTT; CDR3aa: CASSTGITTQADTQYF
d_gene: .; abundance: many; v_gene: TRBV7-8; j_gene: TRBJ2-3; CDR3nt: TGTGCCAGCAGCCCCCCTTCGCGCGATACGCAGTATTTT; CDR3aa: CASSPPSRDTQYF
d_gene: .; abundance: many; v_gene: TRBV3-1; j_gene: TRBJ1-1; CDR3nt: TGTGCCAGCAGCCAAGTTAAGGGTCCGAACACTGAAGCTTTCTTT; CDR3aa: CASSQVKGPNTEAFF
d_gene: .; abundance: many; v_gene: TRBV7-9; j_gene: TRBJ1-6; CDR3nt: TGTGCCAGCAGCCTGGACAGTCAAAGCTCACCCCTCCACTTT; CDR3aa: CASSLDSQSSPLHF
d_gene: .; abundance: many; v_gene: TRBV27; j_gene: TRBJ1-5; CDR3nt: TGTGCCAGCTCCCCCCCGCTGGGGGCCGGTCAGCCCCAGCATTTT; CDR3aa: CASSPPLGAGQPQHF
d_gene: .; abundance: many; v_gene: TRBV19; j_gene: TRBJ1-5; CDR3nt: TGTGCCAGTAGTATTTTTCGGGCAGATCATCAGCCCCAGCATTTT; CDR3aa: CASSIFRADHQPQHF
d_gene: .; abundance: many; v_gene: TRBV6-2/TRBV6-3; j_gene: TRBJ2-1; CDR3nt: TGTGCCAGCAGTTACTCAAGGGCTAATGAGCAGTTCTTC; CDR3aa: CASSYSRANEQFF
d_gene: TRBD2; abundance: many; v_gene: TRBV5-6; j_gene: TRBJ2-7; CDR3nt: TGTGCCAGCAGCCCGGGACTAGCCGACTCCTACGAGCAGTACTTC; CDR3aa: CASSPGLADSYEQYF
d_gene: .; abundance: many; v_gene: TRBV12-3/TRBV12-4; j_gene: TRBJ2-5; CDR3nt: TGTGCCAGCAGTTTCCGAGGAATCTTGAAAGAGACCCAGTACTTC; CDR3aa: CASSFRGILKETQYF
d_gene: TRBD2; abundance: many; v_gene: TRBV7-8; j_gene: TRBJ2-7; CDR3nt: TGTGCCAGCAGCTTATCTAGCGGGGGGCCGGGCCGACCTTACGAGCAGTACTTC; CDR3aa: CASSLSSGGPGRPYEQYF
d_gene: TRBD2; abundance: many; v_gene: TRBV9; j_gene: TRBJ2-3; CDR3nt: TGTGCCAGCCAGTTAAGCGGGGGGCGCACAGATACGCAGTATTTT; CDR3aa: CASQLSGGRTDTQYF
d_gene: .; abundance: .; v_gene: TRBV4-3; j_gene: TRBJ1-3; CDR3nt: TGCGCCAGCAGCCAAGAAATCCCCGGGTCACTATCTGGAAACACCATATATTTT; CDR3aa: CASSQEIPGSLSGNTIYF
d_gene: .; abundance: many; v_gene: TRBV11-2; j_gene: TRBJ2-2; CDR3nt: TGTGCCAGCAGCTTAGGGGCTGGCGGGGAGCTGTTTTTT; CDR3aa: CASSLGAGGELFF
d_gene: .; abundance: many; v_gene: TRBV7-9; j_gene: TRBJ2-7; CDR3nt: TGTGCCAGCAGCTTTGGAGGGGCTAGGAGTAAGTACGAGCAGTACTTC; CDR3aa: CASSFGGARSKYEQYF
d_gene: .; abundance: many; v_gene: TRBV30; j_gene: TRBJ2-3; CDR3nt: TGTGCCTGGAGTGGGACAACTAGCACAGATACGCAGTATTTT; CDR3aa: CAWSGTTSTDTQYF
d_gene: TRBD2; abundance: .; v_gene: TRBV19; j_gene: TRBJ2-3; CDR3nt: TGTGCCAGCTCCGGACTAGCGGAGGATACGCAGTATTTT; CDR3aa: CASSGLAEDTQYF
d_gene: .; abundance: many; v_gene: TRBV14; j_gene: TRBJ2-7; CDR3nt: TGTGCCAGCAGCCCACGTTTAAGTTTGTACGAGCAGTACTTC; CDR3aa: CASSPRLSLYEQYF
d_gene: .; abundance: many; v_gene: TRBV29-1; j_gene: TRBJ2-5; CDR3nt: TGCAGCGCAACCAAAGGGGAGACCCAGTACTTC; CDR3aa: CSATKGETQYF
d_gene: .; abundance: many; v_gene: TRBV7-9; j_gene: TRBJ2-2; CDR3nt: TGTGCCAACAAGGGGTACTTGAACACCGGGGAGCTGTTTTTT; CDR3aa: CANKGYLNTGELFF
d_gene: .; abundance: many; v_gene: TRBV12-3/TRBV12-4; j_gene: TRBJ2-2; CDR3nt: TGTGCCAGCAGATCTCCTAAGAACACCGGGGAGCTGTTTTTT; CDR3aa: CASRSPKNTGELFF
d_gene: .; abundance: many; v_gene: TRBV4-3; j_gene: TRBJ2-7; CDR3nt: TGCGCCAGCAGCCAAGGAGGAGACTACGAGCAGTACTTC; CDR3aa: CASSQGGDYEQYF
d_gene: TRBD1; abundance: .; v_gene: TRBV6-5; j_gene: TRBJ1-1; CDR3nt: TGTGCCGGCAGTTACACTGGACAGGGAGGTGAAGCCTTCTTT; CDR3aa: CAGSYTGQGGEAFF
d_gene: .; abundance: once; v_gene: TRBV30; j_gene: TRBJ1-1; CDR3nt: TGTGCCTGGTCACCTGGGGGCACTGAAGCTTTCTTT; CDR3aa: CAWSPGGTEAFF
d_gene: TRBD1; abundance: many; v_gene: TRBV15; j_gene: TRBJ1-1; CDR3nt: TGTGCCACCAGCAAACGGGACAGGAGTAACACTGAAGCTTTCTTT; CDR3aa: CATSKRDRSNTEAFF
d_gene: TRBD2; abundance: many; v_gene: TRBV28; j_gene: TRBJ2-5; CDR3nt: TGTGCCAGCAGTTTATCCCCTAGCGGCCAAGAGACCCAGTACTTC; CDR3aa: CASSLSPSGQETQYF
d_gene: .; abundance: many; v_gene: TRBV12-3/TRBV12-4; j_gene: TRBJ1-6; CDR3nt: TGTGCCAGCAGTTTTGTTGTCTGGGAATCCCTAACTACTAATTCACCCCTCCACTTT; CDR3aa: CASSFVVWESLTTNSPLHF
d_gene: TRBD1; abundance: .; v_gene: TRBV9; j_gene: TRBJ1-3; CDR3nt: TGTGCCAGCAGCGTAGAGGGGACAGGGATTGGAAACACCATATATTTT; CDR3aa: CASSVEGTGIGNTIYF
d_gene: .; abundance: many; v_gene: TRBV20-1; j_gene: TRBJ2-3; CDR3nt: TGCAGTGCTACCCCCACAGATACGCAGTATTTT; CDR3aa: CSATPTDTQYF
d_gene: TRBD2; abundance: many; v_gene: TRBV7-6; j_gene: TRBJ2-3; CDR3nt: TGTGCCAGCAGCTTAGCGACGGTGGCGGGGGCTAGCGGGAGTCCTAGCACAGATACGCAGTATTTT; CDR3aa: CASSLATVAGASGSPSTDTQYF
d_gene: .; abundance: .; v_gene: TRBV7-9; j_gene: TRBJ2-1; CDR3nt: TGTGCCAGCAGCCCCGACAGGTACAATGGGCAGTTCTTC; CDR3aa: CASSPDRYNGQFF
d_gene: .; abundance: many; v_gene: TRBV29-1; j_gene: TRBJ1-1; CDR3nt: TGCAGCGTTGAGTATAAGGGGACTACAAACACTGAAGCTTTCTTT; CDR3aa: CSVEYKGTTNTEAFF
d_gene: TRBD2; abundance: many; v_gene: TRBV27; j_gene: TRBJ2-3; CDR3nt: TGTGCCAGCAGCCAGCTAGCGGGAGGGGCAGATACGCAGTATTTT; CDR3aa: CASSQLAGGADTQYF
d_gene: .; abundance: many; v_gene: TRBV12-3/TRBV12-4; j_gene: TRBJ2-3; CDR3nt: TGTGCCAGCAGTACGACCAGCAGGCGATTCACAGATACGCAGTATTTT; CDR3aa: CASSTTSRRFTDTQYF
d_gene: TRBD1; abundance: many; v_gene: TRBV6-5; j_gene: TRBJ2-2; CDR3nt: TGTGCCAGCAGTAGGGGGGACAGGCCATTCACCGGGGAGCTGTTTTTT; CDR3aa: CASSRGDRPFTGELFF
d_gene: .; abundance: many; v_gene: TRBV29-1; j_gene: TRBJ1-1; CDR3nt: TGCAGCGCCCTGGGGGGGGGCTGGGGGAACACTGAAGCTTTCTTT; CDR3aa: CSALGGGWGNTEAFF
d_gene: TRBD1; abundance: many; v_gene: TRBV11-3; j_gene: TRBJ2-3; CDR3nt: TGTGCCAGCAGCAACCCCGGACAGGGGGCGGCTTTT; CDR3aa: CASSNPGQGAAF
d_gene: .; abundance: many; v_gene: TRBV30; j_gene: TRBJ2-2; CDR3nt: TGTGCCTGGGACCTGGGGCAGGGAAACACCGGGGAGCTGTTTTTT; CDR3aa: CAWDLGQGNTGELFF
d_gene: TRBD1; abundance: many; v_gene: TRBV7-9; j_gene: TRBJ1-4; CDR3nt: TGTGCCAGCAGCCCGCCCGGGACAGCGGATGAAAAACTGTTTTTT; CDR3aa: CASSPPGTADEKLFF
d_gene: TRBD2; abundance: many; v_gene: TRBV19; j_gene: TRBJ2-3; CDR3nt: TGTGCCAGTAGTATTCTAGCGGGGGCTCGCACAGATACGCAGTATTTT; CDR3aa: CASSILAGARTDTQYF
d_gene: TRBD2; abundance: many; v_gene: TRBV30; j_gene: TRBJ2-7; CDR3nt: TGTGCCTGGAACGGGGGGGCGGCCTACGAGCAGTACTTC; CDR3aa: CAWNGGAAYEQYF
d_gene: .; abundance: many; v_gene: TRBV5-4; j_gene: TRBJ2-7; CDR3nt: TGTGCCAGCAGCTTGTCCGCGAATTCCTACGAGCAGTACTTC; CDR3aa: CASSLSANSYEQYF
d_gene: TRBD2; abundance: many; v_gene: TRBV20-1; j_gene: TRBJ2-1; CDR3nt: TGCAGTGCTAGAGATCCAACTAGCGGGAGAGTTGAGCAGTTCTTC; CDR3aa: CSARDPTSGRVEQFF
d_gene: TRBD1; abundance: many; v_gene: TRBV12-3/TRBV12-4; j_gene: TRBJ2-5; CDR3nt: TGTGCCAGCAGCCATTGGGACAGCCCCGAAGAGACCCAGTACTTC; CDR3aa: CASSHWDSPEETQYF
d_gene: TRBD2; abundance: .; v_gene: TRBV12-5; j_gene: TRBJ2-3; CDR3nt: TGTGCTAGTGGCCAAATCTTCGGGGGGGGAGATACGCAGTATTTT; CDR3aa: CASGQIFGGGDTQYF
d_gene: TRBD1; abundance: many; v_gene: TRBV19; j_gene: TRBJ1-3; CDR3nt: TGTGCCAGTAGTGGAGGACAGGGGGCGTTTGGAAACACCATATATTTT; CDR3aa: CASSGGQGAFGNTIYF